The rows below give T cell receptor beta chains drawn from one sample of a study of blood T cells in healthy people across ages. Each CDR3 protein gets one entry after TCRdb re-called the 5' RACE reads with MiXCR. Among around 1.5 million distinct CDR3 sequences listed, roughly a third were seen once. Sequenced: blood. The receptor source for this set is a woman aged 25 to 39 in good health. The CDR3 runs from the conserved cysteine through the conserved F or W. A D gene is named only where the DNA matches it firmly. For some rows the clone size is stated as once, few or many, or as a class when expanded; others skip it.

V gene: TRBV5-1
clone size: many
D gene: NA
CDR3 length: 15
J gene: TRBJ2-7
CDR3 DNA: TGTGCCAGCAGCTTAGGGGCAGGGGCCCTCTACGAGCAGTACTTC
CDR3 protein: CASSLGAGALYEQYF

V gene: TRBV28
clone size: NA
D gene: NA
CDR3 length: 16
J gene: TRBJ2-6
CDR3 DNA: TGTGCCACCACTTCCAGGGCAATGTCTGGGGCCAACGTCCTGACTTTC
CDR3 protein: CATTSRAMSGANVLTF

V gene: TRBV7-3
clone size: NA
D gene: TRBD2
CDR3 length: 15
J gene: TRBJ2-1
CDR3 DNA: TGTGCCAGCAGCTTTAAAGCGGGGGGTTACAATGAGCAGTTCTTC
CDR3 protein: CASSFKAGGYNEQFF

V gene: TRBV4-1
clone size: few
D gene: TRBD1
CDR3 length: 15
J gene: TRBJ1-1
CDR3 DNA: TGCGCCAGCAGCTCCTGGGACAGGGGGCTCCTTGAAGCTTTCTTT
CDR3 protein: CASSSWDRGLLEAFF

V gene: TRBV10-3
clone size: many
D gene: TRBD1
CDR3 length: 14
J gene: TRBJ2-7
CDR3 DNA: TGTGCCATCAGTTCCTGGACAGGGGGTGACGAGCAGTACTTC
CDR3 protein: CAISSWTGGDEQYF

V gene: TRBV5-1
clone size: many
D gene: NA
CDR3 length: 15
J gene: TRBJ2-7
CDR3 DNA: TGCGCCAGCAGCTTGGAGGCAGGGAAAGGAAACGAGCAGTACTTC
CDR3 protein: CASSLEAGKGNEQYF

V gene: TRBV20-1
clone size: NA
D gene: NA
CDR3 length: 13
J gene: TRBJ2-7
CDR3 DNA: TGCAGTGCTAGATCGACCGTCATGAGGGGGCAGTACTTC
CDR3 protein: CSARSTVMRGQYF

V gene: TRBV2
clone size: few
D gene: NA
CDR3 length: 15
J gene: TRBJ1-5
CDR3 DNA: TGTGCCAGCAGTGAAATGGGGGGCTCAGGGCAGCCCCAGCATTTT
CDR3 protein: CASSEMGGSGQPQHF

V gene: TRBV30
clone size: NA
D gene: TRBD2
CDR3 length: 13
J gene: TRBJ2-1
CDR3 DNA: TGTGCCCAGACTAGCGGGTTCTACAATGAGCAGTTCTTC
CDR3 protein: CAQTSGFYNEQFF

V gene: TRBV3-1
clone size: few
D gene: NA
CDR3 length: 15
J gene: TRBJ2-7
CDR3 DNA: TGTGCCAGCAGCCACGCGGGGCAGACGTTTGGCGAGCAGTACTTC
CDR3 protein: CASSHAGQTFGEQYF

V gene: TRBV7-9
clone size: few
D gene: NA
CDR3 length: 16
J gene: TRBJ1-4
CDR3 DNA: TGTGCCAGCAGCTTAGTGGATTACCAGGCTAATGAAAAACTGTTTTTT
CDR3 protein: CASSLVDYQANEKLFF

V gene: TRBV15
clone size: many
D gene: TRBD2
CDR3 length: 15
J gene: TRBJ2-7
CDR3 DNA: TGTGCCACCAGCAGAGTGGGCGGGAGCTCCTACGAGCAGTACTTC
CDR3 protein: CATSRVGGSSYEQYF

V gene: TRBV4-2
clone size: few
D gene: NA
CDR3 length: 17
J gene: TRBJ2-7
CDR3 DNA: TGTGCCAGCAGTCCCGACCCCCAACTAGCCGCCCGCTACGAGCAGTACTTC
CDR3 protein: CASSPDPQLAARYEQYF

V gene: TRBV27
clone size: NA
D gene: TRBD2
CDR3 length: 16
J gene: TRBJ2-7
CDR3 DNA: TGTGCCAGCAGACCACTCGGACTAGCGGGAGGGGGGGAGCAGTACTTC
CDR3 protein: CASRPLGLAGGGEQYF

V gene: TRBV10-3
clone size: few
D gene: TRBD2
CDR3 length: 16
J gene: TRBJ2-3
CDR3 DNA: TGTGCCATCAGCCCCCTAGCGGGGGGGAACACAGATACGCAGTATTTT
CDR3 protein: CAISPLAGGNTDTQYF

V gene: TRBV4-2
clone size: NA
D gene: TRBD2
CDR3 length: 15
J gene: TRBJ2-4
CDR3 DNA: TGTGCCAGCAGCCCGAGCGGGAGGGGAGGAAACATTCAGTACTTC
CDR3 protein: CASSPSGRGGNIQYF

V gene: TRBV5-6
clone size: NA
D gene: NA
CDR3 length: 14
J gene: TRBJ1-5
CDR3 DNA: TGTACCAGCAGCCAGGACGGAAGCAATCAGCCCCAGCATTTT
CDR3 protein: CTSSQDGSNQPQHF

V gene: TRBV12-3/TRBV12-4
clone size: many
D gene: NA
CDR3 length: 12
J gene: TRBJ2-1
CDR3 DNA: TGTGCCAGCAGCCCCGGCGTAAATGAGCAGTTCTTC
CDR3 protein: CASSPGVNEQFF

V gene: TRBV29-1
clone size: NA
D gene: NA
CDR3 length: 12
J gene: TRBJ1-2
CDR3 DNA: TGCAGCGTTGACTCAGGGTACTATGGCTACACCTTC
CDR3 protein: CSVDSGYYGYTF

V gene: TRBV2
clone size: NA
D gene: TRBD2
CDR3 length: 14
J gene: TRBJ2-3
CDR3 DNA: TGTGCCAGCAGTGACGGGGGGGTGTTCGATACGCAGTATTTT
CDR3 protein: CASSDGGVFDTQYF

V gene: TRBV3-1
clone size: NA
D gene: TRBD2
CDR3 length: 17
J gene: TRBJ2-5
CDR3 DNA: TGTGCCAGCAGCCAAGGGGCGAGCGGGGGCCAGGGAGGGACCCAGTACTTC
CDR3 protein: CASSQGASGGQGGTQYF

V gene: TRBV12-3/TRBV12-4
clone size: many
D gene: TRBD2
CDR3 length: 14
J gene: TRBJ2-3
CDR3 DNA: TGCGCCAGCAGCCTTAGCGGGGGGACAGATACGCAGTATTTT
CDR3 protein: CASSLSGGTDTQYF

V gene: TRBV29-1
clone size: many
D gene: TRBD2
CDR3 length: 15
J gene: TRBJ2-1
CDR3 DNA: TGCAGCGTTGAAGAATCTAGCGGGGTTAACAATGAGCAGTTCTTC
CDR3 protein: CSVEESSGVNNEQFF

V gene: TRBV20-1
clone size: once
D gene: TRBD1
CDR3 length: 14
J gene: TRBJ1-2
CDR3 DNA: TGCAGTGCTAGCCGGACAGGGGGCGGGTATGGCTACACCTTC
CDR3 protein: CSASRTGGGYGYTF

V gene: TRBV28
clone size: NA
D gene: NA
CDR3 length: 13
J gene: TRBJ2-7
CDR3 DNA: TGTGCCAGCAGTCGGCAGGTCCCCTACGAGCAGTACTTC
CDR3 protein: CASSRQVPYEQYF

V gene: TRBV27
clone size: NA
D gene: TRBD2
CDR3 length: 15
J gene: TRBJ2-7
CDR3 DNA: TGTGCCAGCAGGCCCGGGACTAGCGGGGGCTGCGAGCAGTACTTC
CDR3 protein: CASRPGTSGGCEQYF

V gene: TRBV28
clone size: NA
D gene: NA
CDR3 length: 14
J gene: TRBJ2-3
CDR3 DNA: TGTGCCAGCAGCCGGACCTTAGATGGAGATACGCAGTATTTT
CDR3 protein: CASSRTLDGDTQYF

V gene: TRBV24-1
clone size: NA
D gene: TRBD1
CDR3 length: 13
J gene: TRBJ2-1
CDR3 DNA: TGTGCCACCAGTGAACAACAGGGGGATGAGCAGTTCTTC
CDR3 protein: CATSEQQGDEQFF

V gene: TRBV6-1
clone size: NA
D gene: NA
CDR3 length: 15
J gene: TRBJ1-2
CDR3 DNA: TGTGCCAGCAGCCTCCAGCAGAGGACCCCAGGGGGCTACACCTTC
CDR3 protein: CASSLQQRTPGGYTF

V gene: TRBV28
clone size: few
D gene: NA
CDR3 length: 16
J gene: TRBJ2-3
CDR3 DNA: TGTGCCAGCAGACTATACGGGGCGAGTGTCACAGATACGCAGTATTTT
CDR3 protein: CASRLYGASVTDTQYF